This section outlines one TCR beta chain sequence together with its context. The clone's antigen remains unknown. Per-nucleotide qualities are absent, and no much larger clonotype sits a single base away. The record originates from a study of Ad26.COV2.S vaccination and SARS-CoV-2 variants (dated by TCRdb to about 2021). Study-wide context: Vaccine-arm donors were drawn from COV1001, a multicentre, randomized, double-blind, placebo-controlled phase I-IIa trial of Ad26.COV2.S in healthy adults. A total of approximately 32 samples were included in the TCR-sequenced set, comprising around 19 Ad26.COV2.S vaccine recipients, 5 placebo recipients and 8 SARS-CoV-2 convalescent individuals. Trial participants were randomized into five groups of five, in which low-dose or high-dose Ad26.COV2.S was given once or twice, or placebo was given on both occasions. Blinding of investigators to trial group allocation was maintained during experiments and outcome assessment. Ad26.COV2.S was administered intramuscularly at 5 x 10^10 or 1 x 10^11 viral particles, either as a single shot or as two shots given 56 days apart. TCRbeta repertoire sequencing served as the tool for gauging how specific and how broad the SARS-CoV-2-reactive T cell receptors were following Ad26.COV2.S vaccination.

The CDR3 runs 13 amino acids, cysteine and phenylalanine included. The DNA shown is the 39-base CDR3, in frame from base 1. Germline trimming amounts to 0 bases on V and 8 bases on J, with 3 as the count of junction bases outside the gene matches. CDR1 SEHNR and CDR2 FQNEAQ were looked up in the germline V gene (reference sequence). The treatment or condition label on this specimen signifies: over 15 received Ad26.COV2.S at low or high dose, single or two shots; about 5 received placebo; per-sample allocation not given. Repertoires of vaccine and placebo recipients were sequenced from samples taken on day 63 after the first injection. Cohort 1b enrolled 25 adults aged 18-55 years at a single site in Boston, USA, between 29 July and 7 August 2020. Ad26.COV2.S was a replication-incompetent adenovirus type 26 vector expressing a prefusion-stabilized SARS-CoV-2 spike protein from the original Wuhan strain.

The immunoSEQ Assay was used to sequence TCRbeta CDR3 regions. After extraction, genomic DNA underwent amplification by bias-controlled multiplex PCR, followed by high-throughput sequencing. Per the original workflow: To quantify the absolute abundance of each unique TCRbeta CDR3 region, sequences were collapsed and filtered. Usable DNA was measured by amplifying reference genes present in all nucleated cells, and TCRbeta template counts were normalized to that usable DNA to estimate T cell fraction. Repertoire TCRs were annotated as SARS-CoV-2-specific when V gene, CDR3 amino acid sequence and J gene were exactly matched to a known reactive TCR set. The reference SARS-CoV-2 TCR set came from MIRA and was filtered for enrichment in COVID-19-positive ImmuneCODE repertoires, removing public or cross-reactive TCRs. Using the MIRA antigens, annotated TCRs were further analysed by specific ORF or by position within an ORF. Depth was the summed frequency of annotated unique rearrangements, while breadth was defined as annotated unique rearrangements over total unique productive rearrangements. Two-sided Wilcoxon rank-sum tests were used to compare TCR breadth between groups. TCRdb limited this immuneACCESS table to in-frame rearrangements with V and J called. A share of clones is missing; checked studies link under half to unresolved V genes, and the rest is unexplained. V and J calls and clone size are given by that table; D and trimming were obtained from the DNA. Counted in this sample were about 350,000 clones; around 89% of them appeared once. Under 6% of the sample rests with the top ten.

Study-wide findings and limitations: Higher spike-specific TCR breadth was observed in Ad26.COV2.S recipients than in placebo recipients (P = 0.0014). Substantial breadth of spike-specific CD8+ and CD4+ T cell responses was reported after vaccination. The authors noted that total T cell responses may have been underestimated by the TCR breadth and depth analyses. The study was not powered to compare responses between vaccine doses or regimens. Comparable non-spike TCR breadth was observed between vaccine and placebo recipients, consistent with only spike being contained in the vaccine.

Sequencing used peripheral blood, obtained in a trial of Ad26.COV2.S vaccine versus placebo. The sequence was obtained from a person between 18 and 65 years old who received the Ad26.COV2.S COVID-19 vaccine or a placebo. The chain uses TRBV7-9 and TRBJ1-1, with 7 bases aligning to TRBD1. In nucleotides, the sequence is TGTGCCAGCAGCTTAGCACAGGACAGGGAAGCTTTCTTT. This encodes CASSLAQDREAFF. Full variable domain (CDR3 extended with the reference TRBV7-9 and TRBJ1-1 proteins): DTGVSQNPRHKITKRGQNVTFRCDPISEHNRLYWYRQTLGQGPEFLTYFQNEAQLEKSRLLSDRFSAERPKGSFSTLEIQRTEQGDSAMYLCASSLAQDREAFFGQGTRLTVV.